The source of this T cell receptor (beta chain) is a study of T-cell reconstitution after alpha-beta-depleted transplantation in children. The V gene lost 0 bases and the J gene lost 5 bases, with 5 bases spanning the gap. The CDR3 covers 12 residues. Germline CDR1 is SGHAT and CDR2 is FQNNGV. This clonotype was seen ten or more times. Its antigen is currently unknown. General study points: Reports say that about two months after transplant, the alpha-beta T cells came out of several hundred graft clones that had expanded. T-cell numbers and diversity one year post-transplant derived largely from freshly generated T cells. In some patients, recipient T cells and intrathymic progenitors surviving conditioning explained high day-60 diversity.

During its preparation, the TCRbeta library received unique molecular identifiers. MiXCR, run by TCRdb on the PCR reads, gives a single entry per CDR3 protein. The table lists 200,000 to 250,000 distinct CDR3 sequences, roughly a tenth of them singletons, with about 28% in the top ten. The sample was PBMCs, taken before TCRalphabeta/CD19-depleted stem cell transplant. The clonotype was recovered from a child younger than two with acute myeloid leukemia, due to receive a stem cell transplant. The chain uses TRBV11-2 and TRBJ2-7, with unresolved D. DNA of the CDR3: TGTGCCAGCAGCTTAGATCCCCACGAGCAGTACTTC. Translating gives CASSLDPHEQYF.